The rows below give T cell receptor beta chains drawn from one sample of a study of OX40 agonist ivuxolimab in advanced cancers. The repertoire was sequenced with immunoSEQ multiplex PCR; TCRdb's copy has only in-frame clones and lacks some. The sample records 70,000 to 90,000 clones, around 85% being singletons. Sequenced material: CD4+ or CD8+ T cells sorted from blood, taken in a trial of the OX40 agonist ivuxolimab. The source of these receptors is an adult with an advanced solid tumor such as melanoma, head and neck, liver or kidney cancer. Both conserved end residues are part of each CDR3. A D gene is named only where the DNA matches it firmly. Part of the rows lack a size; the others show once, few, many or a class for expanded clones.

CDR3 | DNA | J | D | V | size
CASSLVAGGYNEQFF | TGTGCCAGCAGCTTAGTAGCGGGAGGGTACAATGAGCAGTTCTTC | TRBJ2-1 | TRBD2 | TRBV11-3 | -
CASSLGVRRETNKQFF | TGTGCCAGCAGCTTAGGGGTTAGGCGGGAGACCAATAAGCAGTTCTTC | TRBJ2-1 | TRBD2 | TRBV7-9 | -
CASSPLQTNTGELFF | TGTGCCAGCTCACCACTACAGACGAACACCGGGGAGCTGTTTTTT | TRBJ2-2 | - | TRBV18 | once
CASSLQSTDTQYF | TGTGCCAGCAGTCTACAGAGCACAGATACGCAGTATTTT | TRBJ2-3 | - | TRBV27 | -
CASSAGGGSGQPQHF | TGTGCCAGCAGCGCGGGAGGGGGATCCGGTCAGCCCCAGCATTTT | TRBJ1-5 | - | TRBV9 | -
CASSPGRGRLRHEQYF | TGTGCCAGCAGCCCCGGCAGGGGGCGGCTCCGCCACGAGCAGTACTTC | TRBJ2-7 | TRBD1 | TRBV11-2 | -
CASSIDFRLYEQYF | TGTGCCAGTAGTATAGATTTTAGGCTCTACGAGCAGTACTTC | TRBJ2-7 | - | TRBV19 | once
CASSTGVYNEQFF | TGCGCCAGCAGCACGGGGGTGTACAATGAGCAGTTCTTC | TRBJ2-1 | - | TRBV5-1 | -
CASSESYSSYNEQFF | TGTGCCAGTAGTGAATCTTACAGCTCCTACAATGAGCAGTTCTTC | TRBJ2-1 | - | TRBV19 | -
CSVGTMGGGEQYF | TGCAGCGTGGGGACGATGGGCGGGGGCGAGCAGTACTTC | TRBJ2-7 | TRBD2 | TRBV29-1 | -
CAISQGDEQFF | TGTGCCATCAGTCAGGGAGATGAGCAGTTCTTC | TRBJ2-1 | - | TRBV10-3 | -
CASSPGLEIGEQYF | TGTGCCAGCAGCCCGGGACTAGAAATCGGCGAGCAGTACTTC | TRBJ2-7 | TRBD2 | TRBV5-6 | -
CASRSLAGGLNEQFF | TGTGCCAGCAGATCTTTAGCGGGGGGGCTGAATGAGCAGTTCTTC | TRBJ2-1 | TRBD2 | TRBV27 | -
CSVNPIQGRGTEAFF | TGCAGCGTTAACCCCATACAGGGGAGGGGAACTGAGGCTTTCTTT | TRBJ1-1 | TRBD1 | TRBV29-1 | -
CASSPRVEGLNSYEQYF | TGTGCCAGCTCACCACGCGTGGAGGGCCTGAACTCCTACGAGCAGTACTTC | TRBJ2-7 | - | TRBV18 | once
CASSQDGTGGTDTQYF | TGCGCCAGCAGCCAAGATGGGACAGGGGGCACAGATACGCAGTATTTT | TRBJ2-3 | TRBD1 | TRBV4-1 | -
CASSLRLGGREQYF | TGTGCCAGCAGCTTACGATTAGGGGGGCGCGAGCAGTACTTC | TRBJ2-7 | - | TRBV7-2 | -
CASGGYTDTQYF | TGTGCCAGCGGTGGGTACACAGATACGCAGTATTTT | TRBJ2-3 | - | TRBV14 | -
CASSLGLDSEFTGELFF | TGCGCCAGCAGCTTGGGATTGGACAGCGAATTCACCGGGGAGCTGTTTTTT | TRBJ2-2 | - | TRBV5-1 | -
CASSLMLSGGLGHEQFF | TGTGCCAGCAGCTTAATGCTATCCGGGGGCCTCGGGCATGAGCAGTTCTTC | TRBJ2-1 | - | TRBV7-3 | -
CASRMGVWGGNTEAFF | TGCGCCAGCAGAATGGGAGTTTGGGGCGGTAACACTGAAGCTTTCTTT | TRBJ1-1 | - | TRBV5-1 | -
CASSLEPNEKLFF | TGTGCCAGCAGCTTAGAACCTAATGAAAAACTGTTTTTT | TRBJ1-4 | - | TRBV7-2 | few
CSVEIPGTYSYEQYF | TGCAGCGTTGAGATACCCGGGACGTACTCCTACGAGCAGTACTTC | TRBJ2-7 | - | TRBV29-1 | -
CASSRPRERYNEQFF | TGTGCCAGTAGTCGGCCGCGGGAGCGCTACAATGAGCAGTTCTTC | TRBJ2-1 | TRBD2 | TRBV19 | -
CASGGRTDTQYF | TGTGCTAGTGGAGGGAGGACAGATACGCAGTATTTT | TRBJ2-3 | - | TRBV12-5 | -
CASGLGQGASLQFF | TGTGCTAGTGGTTTGGGACAGGGGGCGTCATTGCAGTTCTTC | TRBJ2-1 | TRBD1 | TRBV12-5 | -
CAISEHYPEGSYNEQFF | TGTGCCATCAGTGAACACTACCCGGAAGGCTCCTACAATGAGCAGTTCTTC | TRBJ2-1 | - | TRBV10-3 | once
CASSLALTGATDTQYF | TGTGCCAGCAGCTTGGCCCTCACGGGAGCCACAGATACGCAGTATTTT | TRBJ2-3 | - | TRBV5-8 | -
CSVGGTFYEQYF | TGCAGCGTCGGCGGCACCTTCTACGAGCAGTACTTC | TRBJ2-7 | - | TRBV29-1 | -
CASSVTPDRDDSDGYTF | TGTGCCAGCAGCGTCACCCCCGACAGGGATGATTCGGATGGCTACACCTTC | TRBJ1-2 | TRBD1 | TRBV9 | -
CASSSLGLGVYQPQHF | TGTGCCAGCAGTTCCCTGGGACTCGGGGTTTATCAGCCCCAGCATTTT | TRBJ1-5 | - | TRBV27 | once
CASSPWTGRKLFF | TGTGCCAGCAGCCCGTGGACAGGGCGGAAACTGTTTTTT | TRBJ1-4 | TRBD1 | TRBV5-8 | -
CASSIDRVNEQFF | TGTGCCAGTAGTATTGACAGGGTCAATGAGCAGTTCTTC | TRBJ2-1 | TRBD1 | TRBV19 | -
CASSDSSSPGTHTQYF | TGTGCCAGCAGTGACAGCTCCTCCCCGGGGACACATACGCAGTATTTT | TRBJ2-3 | - | TRBV6-4 | -
CASSDLQGFTEAFF | TGTGCCAGCAGTGACCTACAGGGCTTCACTGAAGCTTTCTTT | TRBJ1-1 | - | TRBV25-1 | -
CAGGGTSFLMNTEAFF | TGTGCCGGTGGGGGGACATCCTTCCTAATGAACACTGAAGCTTTCTTT | TRBJ1-1 | - | TRBV30 | few
CASSLEGGGGEKLFF | TGTGCCAGCAGCTTAGAAGGAGGGGGCGGCGAAAAACTGTTTTTT | TRBJ1-4 | TRBD1 | TRBV11-3 | -
CASSTKQGNQPQHF | TGTGCCAGCAGTACCAAACAGGGGAATCAGCCCCAGCATTTT | TRBJ1-5 | TRBD1 | TRBV6-5 | few
CASSLDLVEGYTF | TGTGCCAGCAGCTTAGATTTGGTGGAGGGCTACACCTTC | TRBJ1-2 | - | TRBV11-2 | -
CASSKQAGIEQYF | TGTGCCAGCAGCAAACAAGCGGGAATCGAGCAGTACTTC | TRBJ2-7 | TRBD2 | TRBV7-2 | -
CSVESMGGEKLFF | TGCAGCGTTGAAAGCATGGGAGGCGAAAAACTGTTTTTT | TRBJ1-4 | - | TRBV29-1 | -
CATRGQGALETQYF | TGTGCCACTAGAGGACAGGGGGCTTTGGAGACCCAGTACTTC | TRBJ2-5 | TRBD1 | TRBV15 | -
CASSYSNQGPYNEQFF | TGTGCCAGCAGTTACTCCAACCAGGGCCCCTACAATGAGCAGTTCTTC | TRBJ2-1 | - | TRBV6-5 | -
CASSQFPPDNEQFF | TGTGCCAGCAGCCAATTCCCACCCGACAATGAGCAGTTCTTC | TRBJ2-1 | - | TRBV4-2 | -
CASSLDSNGGYTF | TGTGCCAGCAGCCTAGATTCGAACGGTGGCTACACCTTC | TRBJ1-2 | - | TRBV7-8 | -
CASSLVLALIENPNTEAFF | TGCGCCAGCAGCTTGGTGTTGGCCCTTATCGAGAATCCTAACACTGAAGCTTTCTTT | TRBJ1-1 | - | TRBV5-1 | -
CASTPWFPSSYEQYF | TGTGCCAGCACCCCCTGGTTCCCGAGCTCCTACGAGCAGTACTTC | TRBJ2-7 | - | TRBV7-2 | few
CASSPRGLVDTQYF | TGCGCCAGCAGTCCAAGGGGTCTCGTGGATACGCAGTATTTT | TRBJ2-3 | - | TRBV10-1 | -
CASSLDGDSYNEQFF | TGTGCCAGCAGCTTGGACGGGGACTCCTACAATGAGCAGTTCTTC | TRBJ2-1 | - | TRBV5-4 | -